This entry lists 10 T cell receptor beta chains sequenced from one sample in a study of vaccination effects on CD4 cells after COVID-19. Repertoires were generated with immunoSEQ multiplex PCR, while TCRdb's copy carries only in-frame clones and drops some. The sample has approximately 22,000 clones, under 85% seen once. Viral peptide pool expansion of antigen-specific CD4+ T cells preceded sequencing in the ViraFEST assay. A 10-day culture period preceded the isolation of CD4+ T cells. Infection dated between March and December 2020, before the Alpha, Beta and Delta variants reached the United States. Their specific antigens are unknown. This sample comprised CD4+ T cells from PBMCs cultured with a peptide pool, obtained before COVID-19 vaccination. These TCRs come from a human donor who had a prior SARS-CoV-2 infection.

This clone turned up a few times. This chain connects TRBV6-6 to TRBJ1-2; D unclear. The CDR3 has 12 amino acids. Germline values: CDR1 MNHNY, CDR2 SVGAGI (reference sequence). V shed 0 bases and J shed 8 bases, with 7 bases lying between them. CDR3 amino acids: CASSYSTEGYTF. The CDR3 DNA follows: TGTGCCAGCAGTTACTCTACAGAAGGCTACACCTTC.

The V call is TRBV2, the J call TRBJ1-1; tentative D call: TRBD1 (5 bases). V lost 7 bases to trimming and J lost 13 bases, with 22 bases between them. The germline CDR1 and CDR2 sequences are SNHLY and FYNNEI. This CDR3 is 13 amino acids long. The CDR3 loop is CASTIAPRTGVFF. CDR3 sequence (DNA): TGTGCCAGCACCATAGCCCCTAGGACGGGGGTTTTCTTT.

This clone was recorded once. The chain recombines TRBV9 with TRBJ2-1; 13 positions match TRBD2. Germline CDR1 is SGDLS and CDR2 is YYNGEE. This CDR3 is built from 16 residues. After removal of 0 bases from V and 10 bases from J, the junction contained 7 bases not matched to a gene. The CDR3 DNA is TGTGCCAGCAGCGTAGTTGGGACTAGCGGGATGAGGGAGCAGTTCTTC. Translating it yields CASSVVGTSGMREQFF.

This clone came up once. The V gene is TRBV28, the J gene TRBJ2-3; D perhaps matches TRBD1 (5 bases). The CDR3 has 14 amino acids. CDR1 and CDR2 from the germline V gene are MDHEN and SYDVKM. V was trimmed by 2 bases and J by 3 bases, leaving 9 bases between them. The CDR3 is CASSLVQGTDTQYF. As DNA, the CDR3 is TGTGCCAGCAGTTTAGTTCAGGGAACAGATACGCAGTATTTT.

The CDR3 spells CASRDQGLQNTDTQYF. The CDR3, as DNA: TGTGCCAGCAGGGACCAGGGACTCCAAAACACAGATACGCAGTATTTT. This rearrangement joins TRBV7-2 to TRBJ2-3, with D perhaps TRBD2 (6 bases). The CDR3 consists of 16 residues. Trimming pared 6 bases from V and 2 bases from J, leaving 18 bases between. The germline gives CDR1 SGHTA, CDR2 FQGNSA.

This sequence joins TRBV3-1 (or the pseudogene TRBV3-2) and TRBJ2-3, with TRBD2 as a possible D gene (7 bases). Germline CDR1 and CDR2: LGHDT and YNNKEL (reference sequence). V was trimmed by 0 bases and J by 4 bases, leaving 20 bases between them. The CDR3 contains 18 residues. The CDR3 sequence is CASSQDLGWGGRSDTQYF. Written as DNA, the CDR3 is TGTGCCAGCAGCCAAGATTTGGGCTGGGGGGGCCGCTCAGATACGCAGTATTTT.

This clone was seen a single time. This chain joins TRBV9 and TRBJ2-5, with 11 positions matching TRBD2. J was trimmed by 4 bases and V by 0 bases; bases with no gene match: 8. Germline CDR1 SGDLS, CDR2 YYNGEE. The CDR3 has 17 residues. In DNA, the CDR3 is TGTGCCAGCAGCGTAGGCGATAGCGGGGGGGCCTCAGAGACCCAGTACTTC. It specifies CASSVGDSGGASETQYF.

The chain uses TRBV15 and TRBJ2-1, with 8 nucleotides matching TRBD2. The J segment lost 0 bases and the V segment lost 0 bases, leaving 10 bases of the junction unmatched. The CDR3 runs to 19 residues. Per germline, CDR1 LNHNV and CDR2 YYDKDF (reference sequence). The CDR3 reads CATSRDYGSGESSYNEQFF. In DNA form, the CDR3 reads TGTGCCACCAGCAGAGATTACGGTAGCGGGGAGAGCTCCTACAATGAGCAGTTCTTC.

The V gene is TRBV11-2, the J gene TRBJ1-2, with a tentative D call TRBD1 (5 bases). V lost 7 bases, J lost 7 bases, and 19 bases lay in between. This CDR3 has 14 residues. Germline V lookup: CDR1 SGHAT, CDR2 FQNNGV. Written as DNA, the CDR3 is TGTGCCAGCACCAGACTGCGAGGGGCAGGTGGCTACACCTTC. Its protein product is CASTRLRGAGGYTF.

The chain employs TRBV5-1 and TRBJ2-2; the D is unclear. V lost 4 bases and J lost 2, with 15 bases in between. Germline values: CDR1 SGHRS, CDR2 YFSETQ. The CDR3 consists of 16 residues. The CDR3 coding sequence is TGCGCCAGCAGCCACGTTCCGAGAGTTAACACCGGGGAGCTGTTTTTT. It translates to CASSHVPRVNTGELFF.